Listed below are T cell receptor beta chains from one sample, sequenced in a study of blood T cells in healthy people across ages. TCRdb analysed the 5' RACE reads with MiXCR anew, one entry per CDR3 protein. The profile shows about 1.4 million distinct CDR3 sequences, roughly 60% of them singletons. Specimen: blood. Receptor source: a man aged 18 to 30 in good health. The CDR3 runs from the conserved cysteine through the conserved F or W. Each record gives: J gene, D gene, V gene, clone size, CDR3 DNA, CDR3 protein. A D gene is named only where the DNA matches it firmly. Not every row has a clone size; where given, it reads once, few, many or a size class.

J: TRBJ1-4; D: -; V: TRBV7-2; size: few; DNA: TGTGCCAGCAGCTTAGGGGTTGATTCCGTGGGTGAAAAACTGTTTTTT; CDR3: CASSLGVDSVGEKLFF
J: TRBJ2-7; D: TRBD1; V: TRBV7-9; size: -; DNA: TGTGCCAGCAGCTCTAGGACAGGGGTGAACGAGCAGTACTTC; CDR3: CASSSRTGVNEQYF
J: TRBJ2-3; D: -; V: TRBV2; size: few; DNA: TGTGCCAGCAGGATACAGGGTGCAGATACGCAGTATTTT; CDR3: CASRIQGADTQYF
J: TRBJ2-3; D: TRBD2; V: TRBV20-1; size: -; DNA: TGCAGTGCTAGACCCGATCTAGCGGGGCTCACAGATACGCAGTATTTT; CDR3: CSARPDLAGLTDTQYF
J: TRBJ2-7; D: TRBD2; V: TRBV12-3/TRBV12-4; size: few; DNA: TGTGCCAGCAGTTTAGCGGCGGGAGGATTGTACGAGCAGTACTTC; CDR3: CASSLAAGGLYEQYF
J: TRBJ1-2; D: -; V: TRBV7-9; size: -; DNA: TGTGCCAGCAGCTTAGTAGCAATGGATGGCTACACCTTC; CDR3: CASSLVAMDGYTF
J: TRBJ1-5; D: -; V: TRBV20-1; size: few; DNA: TGCAGTGCTAGGGGGGGAGGTCAGCCCCAGCATTTT; CDR3: CSARGGGQPQHF
J: TRBJ2-5; D: -; V: TRBV6-6; size: -; DNA: TGTGCCAGCAGTACTTTCTCTGCGGGGGAGACCCAGTACTTC; CDR3: CASSTFSAGETQYF
J: TRBJ2-5; D: TRBD1; V: TRBV6-5; size: -; DNA: TGTGCCAGCAGTTACTTGGGTATAGGTACAGGGGGCACAATTGGAGAGCAGTACTTC; CDR3: CASSYLGIGTGGTIGEQYF
J: TRBJ1-2; D: -; V: TRBV29-1; size: few; DNA: TGCAGTGGCGGCAGGGGAGAAATTGGCTACACCTTC; CDR3: CSGGRGEIGYTF
J: TRBJ1-1; D: TRBD1; V: TRBV20-1; size: -; DNA: TGCAGTGCTAGAACAGGGGGCGCCGTGAGGACTGAAGCTTTCTTT; CDR3: CSARTGGAVRTEAFF
J: TRBJ2-4; D: -; V: TRBV7-2; size: few; DNA: TGTGCCAGCAGCCCCCAAAGGGGTACCAAAAACATTCAGTACTTC; CDR3: CASSPQRGTKNIQYF
J: TRBJ2-6; D: -; V: TRBV12-3/TRBV12-4; size: -; DNA: TGTGCCAGCATCACCCTGTGGAGCTCTGGGGCCAACGTCCTGACTTTC; CDR3: CASITLWSSGANVLTF
J: TRBJ1-1; D: -; V: TRBV7-9; size: -; DNA: TGTGCCAGCAGCCAAGTACGGCAGGCAGCTTTCTTT; CDR3: CASSQVRQAAFF
J: TRBJ2-2; D: -; V: TRBV20-1; size: -; DNA: TGCAGTGCTAGAGAGAACACCGGGGAGCTGTTTTTT; CDR3: CSARENTGELFF
J: TRBJ2-3; D: -; V: TRBV25-1; size: -; DNA: TGTGCCAGCACCGTTAACCAAGGTTGGGCAGATACGCAGTATTTT; CDR3: CASTVNQGWADTQYF
J: TRBJ1-2; D: TRBD1; V: TRBV6-1; size: -; DNA: TGTGCCGGGAGGACAGGGGCACCTACTCTCTATGGCTACACCTTC; CDR3: CAGRTGAPTLYGYTF